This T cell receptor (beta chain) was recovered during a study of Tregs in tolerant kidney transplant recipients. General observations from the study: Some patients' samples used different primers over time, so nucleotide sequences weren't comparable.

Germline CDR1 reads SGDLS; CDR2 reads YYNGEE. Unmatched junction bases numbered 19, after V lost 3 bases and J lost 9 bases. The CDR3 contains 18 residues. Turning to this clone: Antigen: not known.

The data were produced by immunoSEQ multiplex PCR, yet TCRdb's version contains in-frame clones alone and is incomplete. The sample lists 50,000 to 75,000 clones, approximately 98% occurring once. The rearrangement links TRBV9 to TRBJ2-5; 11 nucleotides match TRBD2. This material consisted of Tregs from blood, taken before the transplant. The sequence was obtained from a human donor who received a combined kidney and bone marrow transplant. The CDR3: CASSAAASGRRGLWAQYF. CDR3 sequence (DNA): TGTGCCAGCAGCGCAGCGGCTAGCGGGAGGCGGGGTTTGTGGGCCCAGTACTTC.